The following is a T cell receptor beta chain sequence with its context. Its recognized antigen is unknown. Base qualities are missing; no much larger clone stands one base away. Libraries were made using PCR. Instrument used: Illumina HiSeq 2500. Molecular barcoding was employed in the preparation of TCR libraries, with unique molecular identifiers being used to normalize TCRbeta repertoire quantification. The public reads were reanalyzed by TCRdb: fastp trimming at Q25, MiXCR alignment, in-frame beta chains only. Entries that share a CDR3 protein sequence are merged under the most common genes and DNA. This sample lists approximately 350,000 distinct CDR3 sequences; over 9% were detected once. Around 2.3% of the sample lies in the top ten. The germline V gene sets CDR1 to SGHTA and CDR2 to FQGNSA. V is shortened by 2 bases, J by 4 bases, and the region joining them spans 14 bases. There are 15 amino acids in the CDR3, from cysteine to phenylalanine inclusive. Only the CDR3 DNA stays, 45 bases, in frame from base 1.

The data are from a study of T-cell reconstitution after alpha-beta-depleted transplantation in children (dated by TCRdb to the mid-2010s). Broadly, across the study: The study quantitatively tracked T-cell immune reconstitution after TCRalphabeta/CD19-depleted allogeneic hematopoietic cell transplantation in children using TCR repertoire profiling.

The sequenced sample was PBMCs from the stem cell graft donor, obtained from the stem cell graft. The chain uses TRBV7-2 and TRBJ1-2, with the D gene not confidently named. The sequence was collected from a human donor who donated a stem cell graft to a child with acute lymphoblastic leukemia. The CDR3 protein sequence reads: CASSLSTGVGYGYTF. The sequence in DNA is TGTGCCAGCAGCTTAAGTACCGGGGTTGGCTATGGCTACACCTTC. The CDR3 plus the reference TRBV7-2 and TRBJ1-2 genes for the other parts give the full variable domain: GAGVSQSPSNKVTEKGKDVELRCDPISGHTALYWYRQSLGQGLEFLIYFQGNSAPDKSGLPSDRFSAERTGGSVSTLTIQRTQQEDSAVYLCASSLSTGVGYGYTFGSGTRLTVV.